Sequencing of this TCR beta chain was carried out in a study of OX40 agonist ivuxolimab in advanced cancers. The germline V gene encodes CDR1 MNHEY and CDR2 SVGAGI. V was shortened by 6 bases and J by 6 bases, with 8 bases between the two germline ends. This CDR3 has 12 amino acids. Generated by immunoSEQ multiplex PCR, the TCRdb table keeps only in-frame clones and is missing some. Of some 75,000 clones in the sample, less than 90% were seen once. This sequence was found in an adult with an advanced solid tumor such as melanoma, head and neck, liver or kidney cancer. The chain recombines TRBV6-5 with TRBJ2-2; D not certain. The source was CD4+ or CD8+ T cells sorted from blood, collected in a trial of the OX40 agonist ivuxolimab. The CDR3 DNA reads TGTGCCAGCAGGCCCCAGGCCGGGGAGCTGTTTTTT. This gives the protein CASRPQAGELFF.